These 18 T cell receptor beta chains originate from one sample sequenced in a study of blood T cell repertoires in COVID-19. Assay used: immunoSEQ multiplex PCR; TCRdb lists only in-frame clones, some missing. The sample gives about 190,000 clones, 70% to 90% of which show up once; about 2% is in the top ten. The specimen was peripheral blood. All receptors come from a man between 65 and 79 years old with active or convalescent COVID-19.

The chain uses TRBV4-1 and TRBJ1-4, with 7 positions matching TRBD1. This CDR3 is 17 amino acids long. Germline V gene lookup returns CDR1 MGHRA and CDR2 YSYEKL. J was trimmed by 0 bases and V by 3 bases; bases with no gene match: 7. This chain's CDR3 is CASSHWDSEATNEKLFF. The CDR3 DNA is TGCGCCAGCAGCCATTGGGACAGCGAAGCAACTAATGAAAAACTGTTTTTT.

This chain connects TRBV10-3 to TRBJ2-5, with 10 bases matching TRBD2. The CDR3 contains 15 residues. Germline loops: CDR1 ENHRY, CDR2 SYGVKD. V dropped 4 bases and J dropped 5; count of bases not matched to a gene: 7. The CDR3: CAISGAGGSRETQYF. DNA of the CDR3: TGTGCCATCAGTGGAGCGGGGGGGAGCCGGGAGACCCAGTACTTC.

DNA of the CDR3: TGTGCCAGCAGCTCAACAGGGGGTACGGAGACCCAGTACTTC. Translating gives CASSSTGGTETQYF. The chain carries TRBV7-9 and TRBJ2-5, with 8 bases aligning to TRBD1. This CDR3 is 14 amino acids long. The junction had 6 bases not matched to a gene; V was cut back by 4 bases and J by 5 bases. Germline lookup yields CDR1 SEHNR and CDR2 FQNEAQ (reference sequence).

The DNA of the CDR3 is TGTGCCAGCAGTGAGAACTTCCCAGAGACCCAGTACTTC. Translation: CASSENFPETQYF. The chain has TRBV2 and TRBJ2-5; D uncertain. Germline V CDR1 and CDR2: SNHLY, FYNNEI. Trimming took 3 bases from V and 4 from J, leaving 9 bases between them. There are 13 residues in the CDR3.

This clone has only one observation. This chain connects TRBV6-5 to TRBJ2-2, with D perhaps matching TRBD1 (6 bases). Germline values: CDR1 MNHEY, CDR2 SVGAGI. Trimming removed 6 bases from V and 0 bases from J, with 8 bases in between. The CDR3 consists of 14 residues. This CDR3 reads CASRGQPNTGELFF. In DNA form, the CDR3 reads TGTGCCAGCAGGGGACAACCGAACACCGGGGAGCTGTTTTTT.

V is TRBV4-3 and J is TRBJ2-2; D call uncertain. The CDR3 extends over 15 amino acids. V shed 4 bases and J shed 4 bases, with 13 bases lying between them. Germline V gene lookup returns CDR1 LGHNA and CDR2 YSLEER. The CDR3 DNA sequence: TGCGCCAGCAGCCCTCAGTGGCAAAGCACCGGGGAGCTGTTTTTT. Translating gives CASSPQWQSTGELFF.

This CDR3 is CATSRELAGGGADTQYF. The CDR3 region has the DNA TGTGCCACCAGCAGAGAGCTAGCGGGAGGTGGTGCAGATACGCAGTATTTT. This chain uses TRBV15 with TRBJ2-3; TRBD2 matches 11 bases. The CDR3 consists of 17 residues. J gave up 4 bases and V 0 bases, and 6 bases lay outside the gene matches. Per the germline V gene, CDR1 is LNHNV and CDR2 is YYDKDF (reference sequence).

This chain links TRBV15 with TRBJ2-1, with a possible D match to TRBD1 (5 bases). Trimming pared 3 bases from V and 6 bases from J, leaving 15 bases between. Germline V gives CDR1 LNHNV, CDR2 YYDKDF (reference sequence). The CDR3 has 15 amino acids. CDR3 nucleotide sequence: TGTGCCACCAGCAGGTTTCAGGACACTCCCAATGAGCAGTTCTTC. This encodes CATSRFQDTPNEQFF. Full variable domain (rest looked up from reference TRBV15 and TRBJ2-1): DAMVIQNPRYQVTQFGKPVTLSCSQTLNHNVMYWYQQKSSQAPKLLFHYYDKDFNNEADTPDNFQSRRPNTSFCFLDIRSPGLGDTAMYLCATSRFQDTPNEQFFGPGTRLTVL.

The rearrangement joins TRBV5-1 to TRBJ2-1, with 9 nucleotides matching TRBD2. The CDR3 length is 16 residues. Germline V CDR1 and CDR2: SGHRS, YFSETQ. V shed 4 bases and J 6 bases; nucleotides not matched to a gene: 11. This CDR3 reads CASSTLGSGRPNEQFF. The CDR3 coding sequence is TGCGCCAGCAGCACGTTGGGTAGCGGGAGACCCAATGAGCAGTTCTTC.

The V and J genes are TRBV21-1 and TRBJ2-2; the tabulated D call, TRBD2, remains unverified against the DNA. TRBV21-1 counts as a pseudogene. The CDR3 is made up of 15 amino acids. The CDR3 sequence is CASTRSNAIRGELFF. The CDR3 region has the DNA TGTGCCAGCACCCGGTCGAACGCCATTCGCGGGGAGCTGTTTTTT.

V is TRBV19 and J is TRBJ2-7, with 11 nucleotides matching TRBD2. J gave up 6 bases and V 9 bases, and 22 bases lay outside the gene matches. The V gene's germline CDR1 is LNHDA and CDR2 SQIVND (reference sequence). The CDR3 has 18 residues. The CDR3 protein is CARAEGASGRPVTCEQYF. The CDR3 DNA is TGTGCCAGGGCGGAGGGGGCTAGCGGGAGGCCGGTAACGTGCGAGCAGTACTTC.

The chain has TRBV11-2 and TRBJ1-4, with D perhaps TRBD1 (6 bases). The V gene lost 4 bases and the J gene lost 8 bases, with 14 bases spanning the gap. This CDR3 is 14 amino acids long. Germline assignment: CDR1 SGHAT and CDR2 FQNNGV. DNA of the CDR3: TGTGCCAGCAGCTCCAAGACAGGATTGGAAAAACTGTTTTTT. It encodes CASSSKTGLEKLFF.

The gene calls are TRBV4-1 and TRBJ1-1; TRBD1 matches at 11 bases. J lost 4 bases, V lost 5 bases, and 9 bases had no gene match. From germline, CDR1 is MGHRA and CDR2 YSYEKL. This CDR3 contains 16 residues. CDR3 coding DNA: TGCGCCAGCAGCTCGGACAGGGGGCGTTGGGTCACTGAAGCTTTCTTT. This gives the protein CASSSDRGRWVTEAFF.

The chain combines TRBV14 with TRBJ2-2; 8 bases fit TRBD2. From germline, CDR1 is SGHDN and CDR2 FVKESK. V dropped 2 bases and J dropped 4; count of bases not matched to a gene: 12. The CDR3 length is 18 residues. The CDR3 region is CASSQRNRVAGGTGELFF. DNA for the CDR3: TGTGCCAGCAGCCAAAGAAACCGCGTTGCGGGGGGCACCGGGGAGCTGTTTTTT.

A single count supports this clone. The genes are TRBV19 and TRBJ1-2, with D maybe TRBD1 (5 bases). The CDR3 length is 15 residues. Trimming shortened V by 7 bases and J by 2 bases, and 17 bases separated the two germline ends. Germline CDR1 reads LNHDA; CDR2 reads SQIVND (reference sequence). The CDR3 bases are TGTGCCAGTACTTTTTACAGGAACTTAAACTATGGCTACACCTTC. Translating it yields CASTFYRNLNYGYTF. Full variable domain (outside the CDR3, taken from reference TRBV19 and TRBJ1-2): DGGITQSPKYLFRKEGQNVTLSCEQNLNHDAMYWYRQDPGQGLRLIYYSQIVNDFQKGDIAEGYSVSREKKESFPLTVTSAQKNPTAFYLCASTFYRNLNYGYTFGSGTRLTVV.

The chain carries TRBV28 and TRBJ1-2, with a possible D match to TRBD1 (5 bases). The germline V gene has CDR1 MDHEN and CDR2 SYDVKM. Between the trimmed V and J ends, which lost 5 bases and 8 bases, there was a span of 18 bases. The CDR3 contains 14 residues. CDR3 DNA sequence: TGTGCCAGCAGTGACCCCGGGGGGGTTCGGGGCTACACCTTC. It is translated as CASSDPGGVRGYTF.

The gene calls are TRBV28 and TRBJ1-3, with D unclear. The CDR3 loop spans 14 amino acids. Between the trimmed V and J ends, which lost 8 bases and 0 bases, there was a span of 11 bases. The germline V gene has CDR1 MDHEN and CDR2 SYDVKM. CDR3 residues: CASFAGTSGNTIYF. DNA for the CDR3: TGTGCCAGCTTTGCGGGCACCTCTGGAAACACCATATATTTT.

This clone was seen a few times. V is TRBV7-8 and J is TRBJ1-2; D is possibly TRBD1 (6 bases). The CDR3 is made up of 15 amino acids. Germline V gives CDR1 SGHVS, CDR2 FQNEAQ. Trimming removed 1 base from V and 0 bases from J, with 9 bases in between. The CDR3 here is CASSLGGRTNYGYTF. The CDR3 DNA reads as TGTGCCAGCAGCTTAGGGGGGCGTACTAACTATGGCTACACCTTC. The variable domain in full, completed from reference TRBV7-8 and TRBJ1-2, reads GAGVSQSPRYKVAKRGQDVALRCDPISGHVSLFWYQQALGQGPEFLTYFQNEAQLDKSGLPSDRFFAERPEGSVSTLKIQRTQQEDSAVYLCASSLGGRTNYGYTFGSGTRLTVV.